The T cell receptor (beta chain) described here comes from a study of CD8 T cells in Susac syndrome. The V and J ends lost 2 bases and 4 bases, in that order; junction bases with no gene match: 7. The length of the CDR3 is 15 residues. Random hexamers primed reverse transcription of about 0.5 to 1 ug RNA. Multiplex PCR with immunoSEQ amplified the TCR beta CDR3 across 54 Vbeta and 13 Jbeta. TCRdb used MiXCR to reprocess the immunoSEQ multiplex PCR reads, holding one entry per CDR3 protein. The sample contains 150,000 to 200,000 distinct CDR3 sequences, roughly 95% of which appear only once. In contrast to the negatively isolated CD8+ and CD4+ T cells, TEMRA cells were FACS-enriched.

V gene TRBV12-3 or TRBV12-4 combines with J gene TRBJ1-2, with 7 bases lining up with TRBD1. The sequencing input was CD4+ T cells from PBMCs. This TCR came from a human donor with Susac syndrome. The CDR3 DNA is TGTGCCAGCAGTTTAATTTCGGGGACAGCCTATGGCTACACCTTC. This translates into CASSLISGTAYGYTF.